This TCR beta chain was identified during a study of post-analysis software for immune sequencing data. Study in general: Multiple sclerosis in the patients followed relapsing-remitting, secondary progressive and progressive-relapsing courses.

Trimming removed 2 bases from V and 6 bases from J; junction bases left unmatched: 8. Germline CDR1 and CDR2: KGHDR and SFDVKD. This CDR3 has 16 residues. The study's findings and limits: Compared with controls, patients had more of five TRBV segments, including TRBV5-6, TRBV5-1 and TRBV20-1. There was significantly lower normalized Chao1 diversity in multiple sclerosis patients than in controls.

Tagging with unique molecular identifiers was a feature of the TCR beta cDNA libraries. Some 500,000 cDNA molecules were recovered from an input of roughly 0.85 to 10 million T cells. TCRdb redid the calling of the PCR reads with MiXCR, one entry per CDR3 protein. This repertoire shows some 260,000 distinct CDR3 sequences, 30% to 45% found once; its top ten account for 4.5% to 5.5%. This clonotype was counted once. As yet, its antigen is unknown. This TCR was recovered from a girl between 10 and 17 years old with multiple sclerosis. The specimen sequenced was blood. This chain connects TRBV24-1 to TRBJ2-1; 8 positions agree with TRBD2. The CDR3: CATSDSGLVGPNEQFF. The CDR3 nucleotides read TGTGCCACCAGTGATTCGGGACTAGTAGGTCCCAATGAGCAGTTCTTC.